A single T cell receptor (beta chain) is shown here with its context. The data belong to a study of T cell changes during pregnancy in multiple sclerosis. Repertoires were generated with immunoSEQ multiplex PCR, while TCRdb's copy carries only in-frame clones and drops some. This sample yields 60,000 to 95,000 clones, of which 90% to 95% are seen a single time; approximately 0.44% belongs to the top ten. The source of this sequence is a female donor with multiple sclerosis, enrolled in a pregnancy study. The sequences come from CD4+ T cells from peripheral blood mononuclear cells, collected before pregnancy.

The CDR3 here is CASRAGVQPQHF. The CDR3 coding sequence is TGTGCCAGCAGGGCGGGGGTTCAGCCCCAGCATTTT. This rearrangement joins TRBV6-1 to TRBJ1-5; perhaps TRBD1 as D (5 bases). Looked up from germline, CDR1 is MNHNS and CDR2 is SASEGT. V gave up 6 bases and J gave up 6 bases, with 9 bases separating them. The CDR3 runs 12 residues.